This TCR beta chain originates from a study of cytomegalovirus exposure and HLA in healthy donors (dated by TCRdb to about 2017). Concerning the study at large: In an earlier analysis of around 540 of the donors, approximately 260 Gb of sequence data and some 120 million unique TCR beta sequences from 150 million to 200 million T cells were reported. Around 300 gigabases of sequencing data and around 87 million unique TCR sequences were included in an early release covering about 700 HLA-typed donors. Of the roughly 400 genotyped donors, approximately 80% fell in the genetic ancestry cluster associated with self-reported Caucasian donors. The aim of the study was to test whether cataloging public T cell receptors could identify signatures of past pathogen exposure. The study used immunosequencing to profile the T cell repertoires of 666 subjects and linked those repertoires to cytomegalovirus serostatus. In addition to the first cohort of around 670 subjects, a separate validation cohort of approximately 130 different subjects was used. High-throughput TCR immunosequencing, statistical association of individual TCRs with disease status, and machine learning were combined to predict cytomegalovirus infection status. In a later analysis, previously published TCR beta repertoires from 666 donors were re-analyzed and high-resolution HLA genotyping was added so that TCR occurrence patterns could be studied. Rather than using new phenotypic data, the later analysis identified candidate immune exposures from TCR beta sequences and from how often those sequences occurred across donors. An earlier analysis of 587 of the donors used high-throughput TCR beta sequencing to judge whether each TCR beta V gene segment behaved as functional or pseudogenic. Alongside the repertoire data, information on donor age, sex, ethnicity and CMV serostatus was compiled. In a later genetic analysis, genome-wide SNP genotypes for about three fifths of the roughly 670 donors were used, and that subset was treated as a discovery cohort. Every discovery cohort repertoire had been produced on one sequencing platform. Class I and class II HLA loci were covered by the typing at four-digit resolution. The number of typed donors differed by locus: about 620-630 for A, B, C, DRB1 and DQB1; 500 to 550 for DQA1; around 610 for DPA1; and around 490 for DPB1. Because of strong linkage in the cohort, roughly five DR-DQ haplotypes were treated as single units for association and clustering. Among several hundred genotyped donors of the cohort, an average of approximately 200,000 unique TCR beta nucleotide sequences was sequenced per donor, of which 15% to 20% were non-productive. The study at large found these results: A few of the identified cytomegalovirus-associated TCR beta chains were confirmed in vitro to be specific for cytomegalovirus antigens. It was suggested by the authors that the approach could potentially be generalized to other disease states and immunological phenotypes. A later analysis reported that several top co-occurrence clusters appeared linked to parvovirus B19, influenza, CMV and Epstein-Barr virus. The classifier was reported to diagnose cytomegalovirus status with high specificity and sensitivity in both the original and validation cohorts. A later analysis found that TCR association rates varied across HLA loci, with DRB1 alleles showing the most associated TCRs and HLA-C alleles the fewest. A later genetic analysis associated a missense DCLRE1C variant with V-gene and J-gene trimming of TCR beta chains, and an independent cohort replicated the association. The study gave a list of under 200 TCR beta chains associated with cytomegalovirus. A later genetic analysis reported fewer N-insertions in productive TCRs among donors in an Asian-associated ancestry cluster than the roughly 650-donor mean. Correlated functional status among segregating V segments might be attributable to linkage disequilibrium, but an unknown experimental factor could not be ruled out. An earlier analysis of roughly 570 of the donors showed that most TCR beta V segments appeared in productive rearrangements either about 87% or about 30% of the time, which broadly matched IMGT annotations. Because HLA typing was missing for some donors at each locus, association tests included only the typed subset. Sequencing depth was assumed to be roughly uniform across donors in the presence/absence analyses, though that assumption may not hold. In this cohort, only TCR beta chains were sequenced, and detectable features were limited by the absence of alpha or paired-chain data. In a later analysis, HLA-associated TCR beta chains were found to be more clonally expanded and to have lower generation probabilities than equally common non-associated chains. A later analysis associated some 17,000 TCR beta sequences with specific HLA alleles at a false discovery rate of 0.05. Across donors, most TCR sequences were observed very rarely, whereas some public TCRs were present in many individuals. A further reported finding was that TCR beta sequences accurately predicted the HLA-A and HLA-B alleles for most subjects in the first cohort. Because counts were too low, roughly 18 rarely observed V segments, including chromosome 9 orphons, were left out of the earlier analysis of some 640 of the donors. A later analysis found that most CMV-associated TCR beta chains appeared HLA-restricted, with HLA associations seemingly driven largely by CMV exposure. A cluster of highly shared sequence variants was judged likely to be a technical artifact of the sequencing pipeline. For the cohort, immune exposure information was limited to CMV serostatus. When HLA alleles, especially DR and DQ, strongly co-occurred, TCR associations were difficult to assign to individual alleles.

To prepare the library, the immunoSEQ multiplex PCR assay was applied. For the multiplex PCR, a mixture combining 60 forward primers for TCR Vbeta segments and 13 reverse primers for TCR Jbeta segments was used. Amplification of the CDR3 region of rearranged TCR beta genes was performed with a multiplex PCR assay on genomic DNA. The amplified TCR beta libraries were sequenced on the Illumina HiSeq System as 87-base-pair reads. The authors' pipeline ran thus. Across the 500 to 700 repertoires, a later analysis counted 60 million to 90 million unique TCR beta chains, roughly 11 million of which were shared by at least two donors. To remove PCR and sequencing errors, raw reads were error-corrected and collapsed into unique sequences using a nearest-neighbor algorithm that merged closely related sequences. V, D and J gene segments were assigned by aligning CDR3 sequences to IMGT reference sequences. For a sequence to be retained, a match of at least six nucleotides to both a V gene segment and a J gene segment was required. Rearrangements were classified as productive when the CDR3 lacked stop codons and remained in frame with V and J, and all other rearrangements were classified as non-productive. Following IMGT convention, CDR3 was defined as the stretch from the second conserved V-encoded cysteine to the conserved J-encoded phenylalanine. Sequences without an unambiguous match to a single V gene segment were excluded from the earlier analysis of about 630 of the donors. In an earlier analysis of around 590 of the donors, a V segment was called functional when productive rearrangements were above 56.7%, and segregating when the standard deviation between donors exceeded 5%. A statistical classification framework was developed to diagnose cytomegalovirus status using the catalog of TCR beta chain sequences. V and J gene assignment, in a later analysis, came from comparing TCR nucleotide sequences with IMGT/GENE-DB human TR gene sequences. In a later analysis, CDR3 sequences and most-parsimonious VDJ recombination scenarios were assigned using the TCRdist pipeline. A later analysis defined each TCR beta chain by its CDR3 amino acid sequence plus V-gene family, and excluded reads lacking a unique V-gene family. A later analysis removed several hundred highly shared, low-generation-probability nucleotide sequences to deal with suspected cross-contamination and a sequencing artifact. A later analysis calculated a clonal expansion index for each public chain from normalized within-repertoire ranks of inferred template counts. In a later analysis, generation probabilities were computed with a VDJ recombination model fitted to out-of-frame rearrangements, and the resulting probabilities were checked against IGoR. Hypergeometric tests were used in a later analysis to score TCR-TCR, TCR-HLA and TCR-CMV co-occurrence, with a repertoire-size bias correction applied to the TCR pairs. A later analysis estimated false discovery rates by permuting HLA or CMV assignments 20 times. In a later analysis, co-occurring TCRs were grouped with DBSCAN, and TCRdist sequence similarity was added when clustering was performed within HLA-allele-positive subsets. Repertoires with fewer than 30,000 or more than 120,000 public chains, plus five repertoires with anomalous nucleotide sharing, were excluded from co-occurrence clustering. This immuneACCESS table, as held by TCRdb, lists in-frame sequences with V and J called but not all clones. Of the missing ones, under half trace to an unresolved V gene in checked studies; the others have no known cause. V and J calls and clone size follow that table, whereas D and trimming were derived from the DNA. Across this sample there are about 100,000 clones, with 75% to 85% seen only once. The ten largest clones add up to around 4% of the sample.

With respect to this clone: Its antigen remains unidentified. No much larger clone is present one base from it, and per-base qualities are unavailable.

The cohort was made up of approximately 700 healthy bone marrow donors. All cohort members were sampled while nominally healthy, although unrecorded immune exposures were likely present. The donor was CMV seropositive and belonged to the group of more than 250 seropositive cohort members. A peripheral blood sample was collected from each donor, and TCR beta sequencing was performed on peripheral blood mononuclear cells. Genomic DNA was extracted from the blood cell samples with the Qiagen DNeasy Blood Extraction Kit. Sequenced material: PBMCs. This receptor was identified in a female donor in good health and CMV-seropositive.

The nucleotide sequence reads as follows: TGTGCCAGCAGCCCAAGGACTAGCGGGGAGTGCACAGATACGCAGTATTTT. Translated, it gives CASSPRTSGECTDTQYF. The chain is made from TRBV21-1 and TRBJ2-3; TRBD2 was called by the table and not checked on the DNA. TRBV21-1 is termed a pseudogene. The CDR3 measures 17 amino acids from cysteine to phenylalanine. Of the read, only the CDR3 DNA is kept; its 51 bases are in frame from base 1.